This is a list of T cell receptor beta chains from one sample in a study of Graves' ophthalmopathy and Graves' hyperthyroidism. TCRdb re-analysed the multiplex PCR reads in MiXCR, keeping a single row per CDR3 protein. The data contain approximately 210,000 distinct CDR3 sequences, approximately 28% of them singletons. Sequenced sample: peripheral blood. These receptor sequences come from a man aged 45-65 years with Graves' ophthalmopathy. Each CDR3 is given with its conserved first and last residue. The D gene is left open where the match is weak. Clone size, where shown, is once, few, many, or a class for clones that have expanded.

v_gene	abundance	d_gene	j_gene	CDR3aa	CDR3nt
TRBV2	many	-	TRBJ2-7	CASIRTSKQYF	TGTGCCAGCATCAGGACGAGTAAGCAGTACTTC
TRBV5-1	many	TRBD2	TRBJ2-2	CATTSGRAIDTGELFF	TGCGCCACGACTAGCGGGAGGGCTATCGACACCGGGGAGCTGTTTTTT
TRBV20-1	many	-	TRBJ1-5	CSARGADSNQPQHF	TGCAGTGCTAGAGGGGCAGATAGCAATCAGCCCCAGCATTTT
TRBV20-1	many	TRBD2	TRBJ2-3	CSAPGTTSGDTQYF	TGCAGTGCCCCAGGGACTACCTCCGGGGATACGCAGTATTTT
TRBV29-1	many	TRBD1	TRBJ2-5	CSVIGQEETQYF	TGCAGCGTTATCGGACAGGAGGAGACCCAGTACTTC
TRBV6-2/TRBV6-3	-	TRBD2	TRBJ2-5	CASSPWRGGLGETQYF	TGTGCCAGCAGCCCGTGGCGGGGGGGCCTGGGAGAGACCCAGTACTTC
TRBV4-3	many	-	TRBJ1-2	CASSHSSGGNGYTF	TGCGCCAGCAGCCACTCCTCGGGGGGGAATGGCTACACCTTC
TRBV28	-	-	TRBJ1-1	CASSVAQGIMNTEAFF	TGTGCCAGCAGTGTTGCACAGGGAATCATGAACACTGAAGCTTTCTTT
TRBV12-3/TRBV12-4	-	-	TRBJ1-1	CASRSTHVGNTEAFF	TGTGCCAGCAGATCCACCCACGTAGGGAACACTGAAGCTTTCTTT
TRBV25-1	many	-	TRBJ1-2	CASSESGADYGYTF	TGTGCCAGCAGTGAATCGGGGGCGGACTATGGCTACACCTTC
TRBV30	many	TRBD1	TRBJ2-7	CAWGQGLGEQYF	TGTGCCTGGGGACAGGGATTAGGCGAGCAGTACTTC
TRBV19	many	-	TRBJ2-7	CASSIGDTYEQYF	TGTGCCAGTAGTATTGGGGACACCTACGAGCAGTACTTC
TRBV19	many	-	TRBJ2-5	CASSTLRTQETQYF	TGTGCCAGTAGTACCCTTAGGACCCAAGAGACCCAGTACTTC
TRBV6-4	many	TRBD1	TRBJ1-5	CASSTSGTGGDNQPQHF	TGTGCCAGCAGTACTTCCGGGACAGGGGGCGACAATCAGCCCCAGCATTTT
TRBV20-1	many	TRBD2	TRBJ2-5	CSALAGGKETQYF	TGCAGTGCACTAGCGGGAGGGAAAGAGACCCAGTACTTC
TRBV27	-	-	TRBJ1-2	CASSLSGDGANYGYTF	TGTGCCAGCAGTTTATCGGGGGATGGAGCTAACTATGGCTACACCTTC
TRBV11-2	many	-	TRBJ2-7	CASSLGARAYEQYF	TGTGCCAGCAGCTTAGGCGCCAGGGCCTACGAGCAGTACTTC
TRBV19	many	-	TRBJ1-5	CASSIAGEQPQHF	TGTGCCAGTAGTATAGCAGGTGAACAGCCCCAGCATTTT
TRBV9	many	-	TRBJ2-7	CASSGARGTHF	TGTGCCAGCAGCGGGGCTCGAGGTACCCACTTC
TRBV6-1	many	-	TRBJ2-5	CASSENGEVQETQYF	TGTGCCAGCAGTGAAAATGGGGAGGTCCAAGAGACCCAGTACTTC
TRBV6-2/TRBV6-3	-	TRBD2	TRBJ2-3	CASSTLAATGTDTQYF	TGTGCCAGCAGCACCCTAGCGGCAACTGGCACAGATACGCAGTATTTT
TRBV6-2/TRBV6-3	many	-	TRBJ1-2	CASSMGQNGGYTF	TGTGCCAGCAGCATGGGACAAAACGGTGGCTACACCTTC
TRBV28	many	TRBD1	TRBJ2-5	CASTLRDRGRETQYF	TGTGCCAGCACCCTTCGGGACAGGGGGCGAGAGACCCAGTACTTC
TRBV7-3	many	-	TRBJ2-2	CASSSTPGPPGTGELFF	TGTGCCAGCAGCTCTACTCCGGGACCCCCGGGCACCGGGGAGCTGTTTTTT
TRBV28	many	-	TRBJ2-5	CASSLTDSFLETQYF	TGTGCCAGCAGTTTAACCGACAGTTTCTTAGAGACCCAGTACTTC
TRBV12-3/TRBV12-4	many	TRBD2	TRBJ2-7	CASSSGLAETEQYF	TGTGCCAGCAGTTCGGGACTAGCGGAAACCGAGCAGTACTTC
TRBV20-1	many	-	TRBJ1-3	CSARDPGGGGNTIYF	TGCAGTGCTAGAGATCCCGGGGGTGGTGGAAACACCATATATTTT
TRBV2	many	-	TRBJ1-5	CASSDMISNQPQHF	TGTGCCAGCAGTGATATGATTAGCAATCAGCCCCAGCATTTT
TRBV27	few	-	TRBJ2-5	CASRPWSGSTVETQYF	TGTGCCAGCAGGCCTTGGTCCGGGTCCACGGTGGAGACCCAGTACTTC
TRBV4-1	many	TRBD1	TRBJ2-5	CASSQDDREQETQYF	TGCGCCAGCAGCCAAGACGACAGGGAGCAAGAGACCCAGTACTTC
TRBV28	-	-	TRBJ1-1	CASTTPSGAFF	TGTGCCAGCACCACCCCATCAGGAGCTTTCTTT
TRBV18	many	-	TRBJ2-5	CASSPPAETQYF	TGTGCCAGCTCACCACCAGCGGAGACCCAGTACTTC
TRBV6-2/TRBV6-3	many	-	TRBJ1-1	CASSYSWREAFF	TGTGCCAGCAGTTACTCATGGCGTGAAGCTTTCTTT
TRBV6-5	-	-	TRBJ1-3	CASSYGQAGNTIYF	TGTGCCAGCAGTTATGGGCAAGCCGGAAACACCATATATTTT
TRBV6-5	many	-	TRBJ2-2	CASLLAGELFF	TGTGCCAGCCTGCTTGCCGGGGAGCTGTTTTTT
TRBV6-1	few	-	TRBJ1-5	CASSPTEGNQPQHF	TGTGCCAGCTCCCCCACCGAGGGCAATCAGCCCCAGCATTTT
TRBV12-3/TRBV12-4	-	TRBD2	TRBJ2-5	CASSLALRGETQYF	TGTGCCAGCAGTTTAGCGCTGCGGGGGGAGACCCAGTACTTC
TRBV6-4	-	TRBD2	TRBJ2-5	CASSDPRLGTSGGWVETQYF	TGTGCCAGCAGTGACCCTAGGCTAGGGACTAGCGGGGGGTGGGTGGAGACCCAGTACTTC
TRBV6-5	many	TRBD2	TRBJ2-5	CASSYSSGRDGETQYF	TGTGCCAGCAGTTATTCTAGCGGGAGGGATGGAGAGACCCAGTACTTC
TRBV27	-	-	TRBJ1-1	CASRVAGMNTEAFF	TGTGCCAGCAGGGTCGCGGGCATGAACACTGAAGCTTTCTTT